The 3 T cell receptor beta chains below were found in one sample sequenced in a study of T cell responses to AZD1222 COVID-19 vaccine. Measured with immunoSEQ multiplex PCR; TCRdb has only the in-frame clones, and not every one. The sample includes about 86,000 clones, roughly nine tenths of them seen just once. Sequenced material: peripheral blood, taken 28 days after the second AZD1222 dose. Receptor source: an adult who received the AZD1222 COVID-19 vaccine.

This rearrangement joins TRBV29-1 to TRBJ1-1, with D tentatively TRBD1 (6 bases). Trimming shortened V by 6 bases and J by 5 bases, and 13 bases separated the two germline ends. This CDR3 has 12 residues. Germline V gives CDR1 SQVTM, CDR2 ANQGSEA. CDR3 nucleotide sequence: TGCAGCGTGTACAGGGATCGGACTGAAGCTTTCTTT. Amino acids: CSVYRDRTEAFF.

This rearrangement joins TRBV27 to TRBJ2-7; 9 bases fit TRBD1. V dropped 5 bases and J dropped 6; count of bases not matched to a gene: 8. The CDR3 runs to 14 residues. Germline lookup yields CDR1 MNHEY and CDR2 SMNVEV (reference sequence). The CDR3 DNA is TGTGCCAGCAGTACCGGGACAGGGACTCGCGAGCAGTACTTC. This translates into CASSTGTGTREQYF.

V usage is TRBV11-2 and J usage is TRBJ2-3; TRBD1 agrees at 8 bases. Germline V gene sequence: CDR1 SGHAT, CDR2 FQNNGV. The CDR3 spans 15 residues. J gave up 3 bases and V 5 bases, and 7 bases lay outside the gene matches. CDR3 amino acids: CASSQGQGGTDTQYF. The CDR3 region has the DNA TGTGCCAGCAGCCAAGGACAGGGTGGGACAGATACGCAGTATTTT.